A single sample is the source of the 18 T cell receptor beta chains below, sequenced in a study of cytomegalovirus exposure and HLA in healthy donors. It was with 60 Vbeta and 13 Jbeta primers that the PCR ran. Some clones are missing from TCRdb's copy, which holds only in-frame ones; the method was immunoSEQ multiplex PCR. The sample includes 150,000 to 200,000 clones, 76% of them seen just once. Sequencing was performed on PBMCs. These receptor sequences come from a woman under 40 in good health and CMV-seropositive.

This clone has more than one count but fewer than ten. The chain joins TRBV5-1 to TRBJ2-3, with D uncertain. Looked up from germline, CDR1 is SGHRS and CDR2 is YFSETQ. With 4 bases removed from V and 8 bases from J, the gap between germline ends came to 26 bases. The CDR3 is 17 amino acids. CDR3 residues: CASSLLSADRIDGTQYF. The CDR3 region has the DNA TGCGCCAGCAGCCTTTTAAGCGCAGATAGGATAGATGGTACGCAGTATTTT. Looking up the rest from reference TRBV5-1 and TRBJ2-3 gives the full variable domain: KAGVTQTPRYLIKTRGQQVTLSCSPISGHRSVSWYQQTPGQGLQFLFEYFSETQRNKGNFPGRFSGRQFSNSRSEMNVSTLELGDSALYLCASSLLSADRIDGTQYFGPGTRLTVL.

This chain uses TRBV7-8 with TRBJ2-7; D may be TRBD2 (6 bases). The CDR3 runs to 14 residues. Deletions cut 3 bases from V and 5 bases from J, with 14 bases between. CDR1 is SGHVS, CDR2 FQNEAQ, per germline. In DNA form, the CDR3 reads TGTGCCAGCAGCTTCCGGGAGACGATGGACGAGCAGTACTTC. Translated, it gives CASSFRETMDEQYF.

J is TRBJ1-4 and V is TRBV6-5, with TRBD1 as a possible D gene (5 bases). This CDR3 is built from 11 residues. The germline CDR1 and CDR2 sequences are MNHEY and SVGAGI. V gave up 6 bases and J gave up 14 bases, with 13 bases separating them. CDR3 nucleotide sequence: TGTGCCAGCAGGCGGGGGGGGAGTCTGTTTTTT. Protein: CASRRGGSLFF.

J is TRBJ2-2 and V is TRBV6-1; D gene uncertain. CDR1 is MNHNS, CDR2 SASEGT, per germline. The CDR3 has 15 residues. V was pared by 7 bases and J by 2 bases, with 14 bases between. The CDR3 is CASNRVLANTGELFF. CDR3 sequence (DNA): TGTGCCAGCAACCGCGTATTAGCCAACACCGGGGAGCTGTTTTTT.

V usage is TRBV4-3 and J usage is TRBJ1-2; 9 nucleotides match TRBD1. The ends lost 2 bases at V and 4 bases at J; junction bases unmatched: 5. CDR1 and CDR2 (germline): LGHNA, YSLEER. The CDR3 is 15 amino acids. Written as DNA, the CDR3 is TGCGCCAGCAGCCAATATGGACAGGGGAGCTATGGCTACACCTTC. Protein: CASSQYGQGSYGYTF.

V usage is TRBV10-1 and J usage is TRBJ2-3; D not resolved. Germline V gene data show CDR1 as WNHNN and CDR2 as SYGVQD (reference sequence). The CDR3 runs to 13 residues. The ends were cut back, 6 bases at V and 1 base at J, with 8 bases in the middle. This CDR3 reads CASSVPGTDTQYF. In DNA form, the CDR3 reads TGCGCCAGCAGCGTCCCGGGCACAGATACGCAGTATTTT.

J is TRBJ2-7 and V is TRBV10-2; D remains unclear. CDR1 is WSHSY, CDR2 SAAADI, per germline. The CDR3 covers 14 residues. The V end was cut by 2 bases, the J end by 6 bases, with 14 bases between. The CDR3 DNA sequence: TGCGCCAGCAGTGAGGCAGACAAGTCTTCCGAGCAGTACTTC. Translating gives CASSEADKSSEQYF.

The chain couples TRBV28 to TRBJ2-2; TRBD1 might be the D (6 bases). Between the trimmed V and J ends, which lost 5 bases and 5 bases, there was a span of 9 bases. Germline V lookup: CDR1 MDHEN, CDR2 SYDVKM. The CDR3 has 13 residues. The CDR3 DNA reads TGTGCCAGCAGTGCACAGGGAACCGGGGAGCTGTTTTTT. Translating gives CASSAQGTGELFF.

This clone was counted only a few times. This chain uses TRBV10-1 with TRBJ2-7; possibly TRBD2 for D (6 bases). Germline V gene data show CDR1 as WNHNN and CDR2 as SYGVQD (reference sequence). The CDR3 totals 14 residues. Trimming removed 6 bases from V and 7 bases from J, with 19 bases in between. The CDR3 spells CASSAGTPVGEQYF. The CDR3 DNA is TGCGCCAGCAGCGCCGGGACTCCCGTCGGAGAGCAGTACTTC.

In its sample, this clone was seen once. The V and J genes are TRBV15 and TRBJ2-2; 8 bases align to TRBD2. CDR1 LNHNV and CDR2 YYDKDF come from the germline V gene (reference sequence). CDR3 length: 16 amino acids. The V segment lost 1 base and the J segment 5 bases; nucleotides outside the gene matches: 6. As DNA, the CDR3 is TGTGCCACCAGCAGAGCGGTAGCGGGGTTAACCGGGGAGCTGTTTTTT. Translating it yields CATSRAVAGLTGELFF. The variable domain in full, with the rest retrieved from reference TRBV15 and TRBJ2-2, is DAMVIQNPRYQVTQFGKPVTLSCSQTLNHNVMYWYQQKSSQAPKLLFHYYDKDFNNEADTPDNFQSRRPNTSFCFLDIRSPGLGDTAMYLCATSRAVAGLTGELFFGEGSRLTVL.

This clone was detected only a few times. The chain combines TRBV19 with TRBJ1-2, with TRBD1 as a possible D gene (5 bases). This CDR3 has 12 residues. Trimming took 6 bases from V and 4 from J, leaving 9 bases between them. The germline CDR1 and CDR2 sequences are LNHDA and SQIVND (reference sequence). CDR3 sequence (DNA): TGTGCCAGTAGCAGACAGCTCTATGGCTACACCTTC. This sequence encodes CASSRQLYGYTF.

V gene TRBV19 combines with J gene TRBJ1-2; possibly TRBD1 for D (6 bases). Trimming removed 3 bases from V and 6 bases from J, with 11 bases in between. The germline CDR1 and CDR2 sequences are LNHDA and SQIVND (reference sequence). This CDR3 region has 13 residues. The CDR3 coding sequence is TGTGCCAGTAGTATGGGACATTTGCATGGCTACACCTTC. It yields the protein CASSMGHLHGYTF.

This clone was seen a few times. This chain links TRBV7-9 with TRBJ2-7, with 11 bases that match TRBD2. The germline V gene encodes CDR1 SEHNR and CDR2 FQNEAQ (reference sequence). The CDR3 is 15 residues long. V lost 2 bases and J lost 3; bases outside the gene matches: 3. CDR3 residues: CASSLLAGGHYEQYF. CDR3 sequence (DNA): TGTGCCAGCAGCTTACTAGCGGGGGGACACTACGAGCAGTACTTC. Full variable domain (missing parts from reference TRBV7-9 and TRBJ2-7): DTGVSQNPRHKITKRGQNVTFRCDPISEHNRLYWYRQTLGQGPEFLTYFQNEAQLEKSRLLSDRFSAERPKGSFSTLEIQRTEQGDSAMYLCASSLLAGGHYEQYFGPGTRLTVT.

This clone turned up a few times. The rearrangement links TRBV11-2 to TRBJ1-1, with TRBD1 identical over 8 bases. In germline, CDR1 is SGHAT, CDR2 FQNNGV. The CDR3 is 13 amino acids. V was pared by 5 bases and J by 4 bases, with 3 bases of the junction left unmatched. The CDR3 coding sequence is TGTGCCAGCAGCACACAGGGGGGCACTGAAGCTTTCTTT. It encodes CASSTQGGTEAFF.

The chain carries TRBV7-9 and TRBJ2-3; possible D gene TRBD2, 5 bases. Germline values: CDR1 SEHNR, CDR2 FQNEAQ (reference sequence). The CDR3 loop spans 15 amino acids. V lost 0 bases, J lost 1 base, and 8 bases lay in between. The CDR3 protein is CASSLAVRGTDTQYF. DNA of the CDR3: TGTGCCAGCAGCTTAGCGGTGCGGGGCACAGATACGCAGTATTTT.

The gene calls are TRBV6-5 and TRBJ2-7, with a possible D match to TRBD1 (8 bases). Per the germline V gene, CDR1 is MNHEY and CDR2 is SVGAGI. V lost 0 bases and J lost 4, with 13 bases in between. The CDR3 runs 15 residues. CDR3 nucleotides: TGTGCCAGCAGTTACTCAACAGGGGGGGTGTACGAGCAGTACTTC. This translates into CASSYSTGGVYEQYF.

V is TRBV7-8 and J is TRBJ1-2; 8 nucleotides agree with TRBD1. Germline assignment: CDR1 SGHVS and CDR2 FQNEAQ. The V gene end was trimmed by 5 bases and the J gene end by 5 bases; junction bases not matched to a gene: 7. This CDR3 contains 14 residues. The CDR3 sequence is CASSPRDRRYGYTF. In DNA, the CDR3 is TGTGCCAGCAGCCCGAGGGACAGGCGGTATGGCTACACCTTC.

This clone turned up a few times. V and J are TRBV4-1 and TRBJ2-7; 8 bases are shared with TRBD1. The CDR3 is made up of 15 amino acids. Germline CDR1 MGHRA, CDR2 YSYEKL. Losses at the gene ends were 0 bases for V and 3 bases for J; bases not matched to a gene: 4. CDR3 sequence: CASSQDPRGLYEQYF. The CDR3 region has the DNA TGCGCCAGCAGCCAAGATCCCAGGGGGCTCTACGAGCAGTACTTC.